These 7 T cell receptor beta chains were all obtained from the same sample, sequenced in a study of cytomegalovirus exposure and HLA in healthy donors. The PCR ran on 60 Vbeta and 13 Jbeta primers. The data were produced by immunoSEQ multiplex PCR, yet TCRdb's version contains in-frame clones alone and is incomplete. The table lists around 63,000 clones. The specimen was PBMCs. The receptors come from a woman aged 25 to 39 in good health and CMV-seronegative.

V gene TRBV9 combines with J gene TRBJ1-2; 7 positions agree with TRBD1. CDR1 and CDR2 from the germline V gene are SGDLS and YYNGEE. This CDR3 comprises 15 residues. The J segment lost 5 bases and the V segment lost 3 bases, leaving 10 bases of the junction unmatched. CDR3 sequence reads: CASSDRSGQSYGYTF. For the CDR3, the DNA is TGTGCCAGCAGCGACCGATCGGGACAGAGTTATGGCTACACCTTC.

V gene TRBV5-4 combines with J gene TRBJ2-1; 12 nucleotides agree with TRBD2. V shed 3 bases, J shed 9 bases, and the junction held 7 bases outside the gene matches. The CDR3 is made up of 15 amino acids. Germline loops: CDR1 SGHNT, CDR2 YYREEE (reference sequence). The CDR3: CASSSGLAGNGEQFF. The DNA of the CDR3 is TGTGCCAGCAGCTCAGGACTAGCGGGAAATGGTGAGCAGTTCTTC.

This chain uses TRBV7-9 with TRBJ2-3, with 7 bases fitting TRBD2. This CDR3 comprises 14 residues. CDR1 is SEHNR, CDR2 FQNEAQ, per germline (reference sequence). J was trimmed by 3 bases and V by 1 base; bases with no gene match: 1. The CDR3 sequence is CASSLGTRTDTQYF. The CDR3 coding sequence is TGTGCCAGCAGCTTAGGGACTAGGACAGATACGCAGTATTTT.

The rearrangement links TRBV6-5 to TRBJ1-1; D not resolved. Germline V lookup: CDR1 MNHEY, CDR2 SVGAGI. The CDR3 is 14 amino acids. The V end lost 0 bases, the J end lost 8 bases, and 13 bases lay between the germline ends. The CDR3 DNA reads TGTGCCAGCAGTTACTCGACCCAGCGCGGCGAAGCTTTCTTT. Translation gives CASSYSTQRGEAFF.

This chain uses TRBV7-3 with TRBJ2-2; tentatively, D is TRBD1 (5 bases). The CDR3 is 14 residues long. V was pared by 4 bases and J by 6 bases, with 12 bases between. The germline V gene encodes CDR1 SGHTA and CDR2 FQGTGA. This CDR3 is CASSSSGAPGELFF. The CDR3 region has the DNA TGTGCCAGCAGCTCAAGTGGGGCCCCCGGGGAGCTGTTTTTT.

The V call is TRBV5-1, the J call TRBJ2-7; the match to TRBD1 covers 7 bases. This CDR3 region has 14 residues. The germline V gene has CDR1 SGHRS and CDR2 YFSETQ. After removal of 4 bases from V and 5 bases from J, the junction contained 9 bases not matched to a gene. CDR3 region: CASSPGQVLDEQYF. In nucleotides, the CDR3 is TGCGCCAGCAGCCCCGGACAGGTACTCGACGAGCAGTACTTC. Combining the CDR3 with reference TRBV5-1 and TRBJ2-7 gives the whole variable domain KAGVTQTPRYLIKTRGQQVTLSCSPISGHRSVSWYQQTPGQGLQFLFEYFSETQRNKGNFPGRFSGRQFSNSRSEMNVSTLELGDSALYLCASSPGQVLDEQYFGPGTRLTVT.

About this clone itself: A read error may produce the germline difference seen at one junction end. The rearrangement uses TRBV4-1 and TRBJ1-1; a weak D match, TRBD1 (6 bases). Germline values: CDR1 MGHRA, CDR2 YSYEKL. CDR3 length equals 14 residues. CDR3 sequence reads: CASSRNQGNTEDFF. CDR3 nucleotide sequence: TGCGCCAGCAGCCGTAATCAGGGGAACACTGAAGATTTCTTT.